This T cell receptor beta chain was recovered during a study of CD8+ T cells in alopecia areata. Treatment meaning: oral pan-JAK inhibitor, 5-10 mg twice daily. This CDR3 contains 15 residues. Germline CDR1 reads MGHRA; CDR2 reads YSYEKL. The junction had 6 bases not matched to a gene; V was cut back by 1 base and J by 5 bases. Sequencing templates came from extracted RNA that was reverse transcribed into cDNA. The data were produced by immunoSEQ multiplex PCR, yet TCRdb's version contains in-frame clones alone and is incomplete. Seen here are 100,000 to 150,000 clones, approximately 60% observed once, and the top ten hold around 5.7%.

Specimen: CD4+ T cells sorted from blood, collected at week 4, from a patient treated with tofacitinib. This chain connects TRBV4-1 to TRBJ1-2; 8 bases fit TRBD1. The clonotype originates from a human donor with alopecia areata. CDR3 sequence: CASSQGTGGSYGYTF. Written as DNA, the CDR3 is TGCGCCAGCAGCCAAGGAACAGGGGGGTCTTATGGCTACACCTTC.